The source of this T cell receptor (beta chain) is a study of CD8 T cells in Susac syndrome. About this clonotype: The antigen is not known.

The CDR3 length is 17 residues. V was shortened by 6 bases and J by 3 bases, with 24 bases between the two germline ends. CDR1 and CDR2 from the germline V gene are MNHEY and SMNVEV (reference sequence). The authors reverse transcribed about 0.5 to 1 ug RNA with random hexamers. The authors amplified TCR beta CDR3 across 54 Vbeta and 13 Jbeta using immunoSEQ multiplex PCR. TCRdb called the immunoSEQ multiplex PCR reads again in MiXCR, with one record for every CDR3 protein. The table shows 250,000 to 300,000 distinct CDR3 sequences, with 65% to 90% occurring only once. General study findings and limits: As the study acknowledged, the number of individuals who were part of its TCR sequencing and HLA analysis was relatively small.

The specimen was CD8+ T cells from PBMCs. The chain combines TRBV27 with TRBJ2-7, with TRBD1 as a possible D gene (6 bases). This receptor was identified in a human donor with multiple sclerosis. DNA of the CDR3: TGTGCCAGCAGCACAGGGCCATTCACTGGGTGGGGCTACGAGCAGTACTTC. Its protein product is CASSTGPFTGWGYEQYF.